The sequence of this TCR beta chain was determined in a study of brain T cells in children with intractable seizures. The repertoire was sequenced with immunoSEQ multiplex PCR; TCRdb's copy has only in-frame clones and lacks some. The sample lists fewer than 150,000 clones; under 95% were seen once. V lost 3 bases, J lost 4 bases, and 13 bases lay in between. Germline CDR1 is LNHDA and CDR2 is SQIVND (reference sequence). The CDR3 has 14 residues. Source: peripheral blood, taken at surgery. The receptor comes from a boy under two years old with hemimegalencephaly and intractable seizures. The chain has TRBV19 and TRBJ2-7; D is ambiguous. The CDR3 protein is CASSMHDGSYEQYF. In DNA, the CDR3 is TGTGCCAGTAGTATGCACGACGGCTCATACGAGCAGTACTTC.